These 7 T cell receptor beta chains share one sample of origin, sequenced in a study of CD8+ T cells in alopecia areata. As the sequencing template, cDNA was produced by extracting RNA and reverse transcribing it. Sequencing used immunoSEQ multiplex PCR; TCRdb keeps in-frame clones, though not all of them. The sample comprises more than 200,000 clones, 67% of which are singletons, and around 1.2% rests with the top ten. Specimen: CD4+ T cells sorted from blood, collected at week 0. Receptor source: a human donor with alopecia areata.

J is TRBJ1-2 and V is TRBV29-1; a weak D match, TRBD1 (6 bases). This CDR3 is 11 amino acids long. Between the trimmed V and J ends, which lost 6 bases and 7 bases, there was a span of 12 bases. Looked up from germline, CDR1 is SQVTM and CDR2 is ANQGSEA. CDR3 in DNA: TGCAGCGTCTCCGCGGGGGCTGGCTACACCTTC. Translation gives CSVSAGAGYTF.

The rearrangement links TRBV29-1 to TRBJ1-1; maybe TRBD1 (5 bases). Germline V lookup: CDR1 SQVTM, CDR2 ANQGSEA. The CDR3 runs to 14 residues. Trimming left V 3 bases short and J 1 base short, with 12 bases between. The CDR3 coding sequence is TGCAGCGTTGATTTCAGGGCGAAGAACACTGAAGCTTTCTTT. This gives the protein CSVDFRAKNTEAFF. The full variable domain, in which reference TRBV29-1 and TRBJ1-1 provide the parts outside the CDR3, is SAVISQKPSRDICQRGTSLTIQCQVDSQVTMMFWYRQQPGQSLTLIATANQGSEATYESGFVIDKFPISRPNLTFSTLTVSNMSPEDSSIYLCSVDFRAKNTEAFFGQGTRLTVV.

This clone was detected a few times. The chain couples TRBV14 to TRBJ2-7; a weak D match, TRBD2 (5 bases). Germline CDR1 and CDR2: SGHDN and FVKESK. Trimming cost V 1 base and J 4 bases, with 5 bases left between them. There are 12 residues in the CDR3. CDR3 region: CASSQGGYEQYF. As DNA, the CDR3 is TGTGCCAGCAGCCAAGGAGGGTACGAGCAGTACTTC.

The rearrangement links TRBV29-1 to TRBJ1-1; D is unresolved. Per the germline V gene, CDR1 is SQVTM and CDR2 is ANQGSEA. V gave up 7 bases and J gave up 4 bases, with 10 bases separating them. CDR3 size: 11 residues. DNA for the CDR3: TGCAGCGACAGATTCGGCACTGAAGCTTTCTTT. Its translation: CSDRFGTEAFF.

The chain uses TRBV7-2 and TRBJ2-2, with D unclear. The CDR3 runs to 12 residues. Trimming shortened V by 3 bases and J by 5 bases, and 4 bases separated the two germline ends. From germline, CDR1 is SGHTA and CDR2 FQGNSA. The CDR3: CASSFGTGELFF. In DNA form, the CDR3 reads TGTGCCAGCAGCTTCGGGACCGGGGAGCTGTTTTTT.

The chain uses TRBV5-1 and TRBJ2-5, with D perhaps given as TRBD1 or TRBD2 (5 bases each). The CDR3 runs to 16 residues. Trimming shortened V by 0 bases and J by 5 bases, and 17 bases separated the two germline ends. Germline CDR1 reads SGHRS; CDR2 reads YFSETQ. The CDR3: CASSLGSPGRDETQYF. The CDR3 coding sequence is TGCGCCAGCAGCTTGGGGTCCCCGGGACGGGATGAGACCCAGTACTTC.

The chain carries TRBV30 and TRBJ2-2; perhaps TRBD2 as D (5 bases). CDR1 and CDR2 from the germline V gene are GTSNPN and SVGIG (reference sequence). This CDR3 has 16 residues. Trimming removed 0 bases at V and 7 bases at J, with 18 bases between. The CDR3 loop reads CAWSVVRADLGGELFF. CDR3 in DNA: TGTGCCTGGAGTGTAGTCCGCGCGGACTTGGGCGGGGAGCTGTTTTTT.